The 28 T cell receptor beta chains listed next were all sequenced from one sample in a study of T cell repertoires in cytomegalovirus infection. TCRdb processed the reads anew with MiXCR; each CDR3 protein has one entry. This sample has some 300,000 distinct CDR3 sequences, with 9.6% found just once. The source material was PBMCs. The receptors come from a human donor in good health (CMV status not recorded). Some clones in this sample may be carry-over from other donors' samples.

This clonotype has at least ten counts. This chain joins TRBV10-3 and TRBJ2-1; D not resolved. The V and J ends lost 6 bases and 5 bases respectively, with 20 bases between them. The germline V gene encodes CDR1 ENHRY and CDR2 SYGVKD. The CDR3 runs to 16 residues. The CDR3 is CAIRLGEGRIDNEQFF. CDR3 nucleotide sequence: TGTGCCATCAGACTTGGCGAAGGAAGAATTGACAATGAGCAGTTCTTC.

The CDR3 spells CASSGSGGGADTQYF. CDR3 sequence (DNA): TGTGCCAGCAGCGGGAGCGGGGGGGGTGCAGATACGCAGTATTTT. This chain joins TRBV5-4 and TRBJ2-3, with 10 bases identical to TRBD2. The CDR3 runs 15 residues. V was clipped by 4 bases and J by 4 bases; unmatched bases: 6. Germline values: CDR1 SGHNT, CDR2 YYREEE (reference sequence).

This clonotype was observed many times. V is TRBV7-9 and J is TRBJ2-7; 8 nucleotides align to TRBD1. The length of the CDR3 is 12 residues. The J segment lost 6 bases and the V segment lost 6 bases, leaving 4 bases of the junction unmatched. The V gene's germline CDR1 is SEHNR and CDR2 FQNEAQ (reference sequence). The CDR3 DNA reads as TGTGCCAGCAGTCCGGACAGGGCCGAGCAGTACTTC. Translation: CASSPDRAEQYF.

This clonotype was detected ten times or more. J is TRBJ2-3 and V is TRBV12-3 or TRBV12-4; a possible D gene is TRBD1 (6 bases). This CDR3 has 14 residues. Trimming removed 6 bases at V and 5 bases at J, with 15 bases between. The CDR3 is CASSARGRGDTQYF. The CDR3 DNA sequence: TGTGCCAGCAGCGCCCGCGGCAGGGGAGATACGCAGTATTTT.

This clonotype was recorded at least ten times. CDR3 loop: CSARIRGSNRVGSRQRETQYF. CDR3 in DNA: TGCAGTGCTAGAATCCGGGGTTCTAACCGGGTGGGCTCCCGCCAGCGGGAGACCCAGTACTTC. This rearrangement joins TRBV20-1 to TRBJ2-5, with D perhaps TRBD2 (5 bases). Trimming pared 2 bases from V and 5 bases from J, leaving 36 bases between. The CDR3 runs 21 residues. Germline V lookup: CDR1 DFQATT, CDR2 SNEGSKA (reference sequence).

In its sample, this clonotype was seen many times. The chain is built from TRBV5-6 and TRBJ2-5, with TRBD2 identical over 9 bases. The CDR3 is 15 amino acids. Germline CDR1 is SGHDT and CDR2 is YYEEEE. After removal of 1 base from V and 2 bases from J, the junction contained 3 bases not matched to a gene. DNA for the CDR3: TGTGCCAGCAGCTTGATAGCGGGGGTACAAGAGACCCAGTACTTC. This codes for CASSLIAGVQETQYF. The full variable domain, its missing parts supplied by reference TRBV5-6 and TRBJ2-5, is DAGVTQSPTHLIKTRGQQVTLRCSPKSGHDTVSWYQQALGQGPQFIFQYYEEEERQRGNFPDRFSGHQFPNYSSELNVNALLLGDSALYLCASSLIAGVQETQYFGPGTRLLVL.

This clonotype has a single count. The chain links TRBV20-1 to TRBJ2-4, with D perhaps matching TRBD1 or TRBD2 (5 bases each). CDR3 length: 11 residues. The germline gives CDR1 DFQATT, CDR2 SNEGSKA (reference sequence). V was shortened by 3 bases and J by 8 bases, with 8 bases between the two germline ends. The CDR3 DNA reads TGCAGTGCTAGGGGGGAATACATTCAGTACTTC. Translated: CSARGEYIQYF.

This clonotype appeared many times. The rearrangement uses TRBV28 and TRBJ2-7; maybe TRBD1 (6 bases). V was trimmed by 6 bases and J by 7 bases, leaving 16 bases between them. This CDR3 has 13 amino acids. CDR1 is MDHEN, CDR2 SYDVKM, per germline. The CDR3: CASSTNRVTEQYV. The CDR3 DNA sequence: TGTGCCAGCAGCACGAACAGGGTAACAGAGCAGTACGTC.

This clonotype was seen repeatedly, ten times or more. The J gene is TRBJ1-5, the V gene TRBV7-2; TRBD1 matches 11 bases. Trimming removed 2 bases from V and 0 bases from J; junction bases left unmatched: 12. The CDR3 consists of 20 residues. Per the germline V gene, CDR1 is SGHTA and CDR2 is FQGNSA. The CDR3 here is CASSLSVWTGGSGSNQPQHF. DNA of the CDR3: TGTGCCAGCAGCTTATCCGTCTGGACAGGGGGCAGTGGTAGCAATCAGCCCCAGCATTTT.

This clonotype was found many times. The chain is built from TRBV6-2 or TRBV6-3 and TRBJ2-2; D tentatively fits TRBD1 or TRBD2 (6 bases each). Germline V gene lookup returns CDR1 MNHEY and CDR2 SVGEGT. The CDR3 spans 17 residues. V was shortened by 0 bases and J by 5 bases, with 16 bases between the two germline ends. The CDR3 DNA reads TGTGCCAGCAGTTACTCGAATCTCGGGGGCCATACCGGGGAGCTGTTTTTT. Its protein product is CASSYSNLGGHTGELFF.

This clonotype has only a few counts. The CDR3 loop is CSGRFGEAFF. In DNA, the CDR3 is TGCAGTGGGCGGTTCGGTGAAGCTTTCTTT. J is TRBJ1-1 and V is TRBV20-1; D is ambiguous. CDR3 length: 10 amino acids. CDR1 DFQATT and CDR2 SNEGSKA come from the germline V gene (reference sequence). The V gene lost 7 bases and the J gene lost 7 bases, with 10 bases spanning the gap.

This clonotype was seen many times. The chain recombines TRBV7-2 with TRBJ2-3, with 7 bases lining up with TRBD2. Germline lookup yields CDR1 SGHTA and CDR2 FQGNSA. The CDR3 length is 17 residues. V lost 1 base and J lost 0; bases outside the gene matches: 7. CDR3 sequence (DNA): TGTGCCAGCAGCTTAGGGGAACGGGGGGTTAGCACAGATACGCAGTATTTT. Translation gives CASSLGERGVSTDTQYF.

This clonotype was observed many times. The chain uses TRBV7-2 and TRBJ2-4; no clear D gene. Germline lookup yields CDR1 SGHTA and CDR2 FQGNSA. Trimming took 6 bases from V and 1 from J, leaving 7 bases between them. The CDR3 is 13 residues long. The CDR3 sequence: CASRGAAKNIQYF. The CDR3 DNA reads TGTGCCAGCAGAGGCGCCGCCAAAAACATTCAGTACTTC.

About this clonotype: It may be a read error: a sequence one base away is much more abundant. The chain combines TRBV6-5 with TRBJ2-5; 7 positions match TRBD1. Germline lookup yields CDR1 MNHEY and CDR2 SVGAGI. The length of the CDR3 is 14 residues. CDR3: CASSRQGVRETRYF. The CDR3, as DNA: TGTGCCAGCAGTCGACAGGGAGTTAGGGAGACCCGGTACTTC.

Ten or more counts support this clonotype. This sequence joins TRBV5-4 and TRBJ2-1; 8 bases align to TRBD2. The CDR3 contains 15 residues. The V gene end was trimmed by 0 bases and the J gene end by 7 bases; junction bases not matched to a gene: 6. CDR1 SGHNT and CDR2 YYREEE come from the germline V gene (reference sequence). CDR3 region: CASSLVAGNQNEQFF. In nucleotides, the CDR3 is TGTGCCAGCAGCTTGGTAGCGGGGAATCAAAATGAGCAGTTCTTC.

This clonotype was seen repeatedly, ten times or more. For the CDR3, the DNA is TGTGCCAGCAGCTTAGGGACTACCCTTCAAGAGACCCAGTACTTC. Its translation is CASSLGTTLQETQYF. J is TRBJ2-5 and V is TRBV7-8, with a tentative D call TRBD2 (6 bases). Germline V gene data show CDR1 as SGHVS and CDR2 as FQNEAQ. The CDR3 has 15 amino acids. Trimming cost V 1 base and J 2 bases, with 11 bases left between them.

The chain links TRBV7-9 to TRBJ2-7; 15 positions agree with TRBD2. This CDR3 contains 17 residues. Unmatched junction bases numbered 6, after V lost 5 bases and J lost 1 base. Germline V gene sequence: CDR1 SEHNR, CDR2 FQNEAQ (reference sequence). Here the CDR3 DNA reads TGTGCCAGCAGCCCGGGGACTAGCGGGGGGTCTTCCTACGAGCAGTACTTC. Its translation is CASSPGTSGGSSYEQYF.

The CDR3 sequence: CASKGPPHEQFF. The CDR3 nucleotides read TGTGCCAGTAAAGGCCCCCCCCATGAGCAGTTCTTC. The chain carries TRBV19 and TRBJ2-1, with D unresolved. Germline CDR1 LNHDA, CDR2 SQIVND (reference sequence). Trimming left V 7 bases short and J 8 bases short, with 12 bases between. The CDR3 is made up of 12 amino acids.

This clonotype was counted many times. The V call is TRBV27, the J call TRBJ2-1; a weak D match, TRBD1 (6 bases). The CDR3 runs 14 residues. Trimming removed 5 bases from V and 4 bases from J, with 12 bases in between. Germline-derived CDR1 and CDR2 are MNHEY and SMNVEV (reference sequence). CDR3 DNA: TGTGCCAGCAGTCGTTGGACAGAGTACAATGAGCAGTTCTTC. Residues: CASSRWTEYNEQFF.

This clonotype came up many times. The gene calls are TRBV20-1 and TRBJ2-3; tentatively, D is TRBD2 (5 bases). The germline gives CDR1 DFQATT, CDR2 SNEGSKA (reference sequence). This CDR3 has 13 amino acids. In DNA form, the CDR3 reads TGCAGCCCGAAGTCACTAGAGGTAGATACGCAGTATTTT. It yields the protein CSPKSLEVDTQYF.

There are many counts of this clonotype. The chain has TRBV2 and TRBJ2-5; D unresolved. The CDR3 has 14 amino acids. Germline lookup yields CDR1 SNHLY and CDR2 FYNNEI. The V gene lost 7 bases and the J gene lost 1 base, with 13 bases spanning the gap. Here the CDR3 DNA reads TGTGCCAGCATCCCAGACACCCTCCAAGAGACCCAGTACTTC. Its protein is CASIPDTLQETQYF.

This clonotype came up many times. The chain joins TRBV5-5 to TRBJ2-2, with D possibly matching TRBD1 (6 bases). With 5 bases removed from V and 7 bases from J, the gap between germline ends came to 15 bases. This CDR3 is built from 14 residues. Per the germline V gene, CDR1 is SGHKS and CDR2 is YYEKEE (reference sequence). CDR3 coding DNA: TGTGCCAGCAGACGACAGGCTGCCGGCGGGGAGCTGTTTTTT. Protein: CASRRQAAGGELFF. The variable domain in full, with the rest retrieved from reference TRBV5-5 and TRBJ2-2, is DAGVTQSPTHLIKTRGQQVTLRCSPISGHKSVSWYQQVLGQGPQFIFQYYEKEERGRGNFPDRFSARQFPNYSSELNVNALLLGDSALYLCASRRQAAGGELFFGEGSRLTVL.

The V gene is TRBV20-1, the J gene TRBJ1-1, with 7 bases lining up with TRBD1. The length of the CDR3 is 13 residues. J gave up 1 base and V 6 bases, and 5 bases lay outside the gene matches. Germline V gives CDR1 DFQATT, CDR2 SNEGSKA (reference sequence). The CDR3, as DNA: TGCAGTGCACCGGGACAGTGGAACACTGAAGCTTTCTTT. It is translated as CSAPGQWNTEAFF.

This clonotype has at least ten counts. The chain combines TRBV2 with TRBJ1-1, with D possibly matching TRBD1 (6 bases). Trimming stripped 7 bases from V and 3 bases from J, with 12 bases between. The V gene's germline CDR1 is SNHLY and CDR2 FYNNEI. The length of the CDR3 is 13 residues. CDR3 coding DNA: TGTGCCAGCATTCAGGGGTCGGACACTGAAGCTTTCTTT. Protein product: CASIQGSDTEAFF.

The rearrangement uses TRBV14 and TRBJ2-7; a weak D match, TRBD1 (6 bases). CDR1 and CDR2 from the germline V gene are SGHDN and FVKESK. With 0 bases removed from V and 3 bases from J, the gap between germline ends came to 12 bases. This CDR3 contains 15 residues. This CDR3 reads CASSQDLVRGYEQYF. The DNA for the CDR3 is TGTGCCAGCAGCCAAGATCTAGTCAGGGGCTACGAGCAGTACTTC.

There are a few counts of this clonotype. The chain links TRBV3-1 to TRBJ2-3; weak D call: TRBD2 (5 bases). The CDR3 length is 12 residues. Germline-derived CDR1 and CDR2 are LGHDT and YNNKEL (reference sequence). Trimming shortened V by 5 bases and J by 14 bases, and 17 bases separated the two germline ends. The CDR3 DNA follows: TGTGCCAGCAGCGAAGTGGACGGGGTCTTGTATTTT. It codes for CASSEVDGVLYF.

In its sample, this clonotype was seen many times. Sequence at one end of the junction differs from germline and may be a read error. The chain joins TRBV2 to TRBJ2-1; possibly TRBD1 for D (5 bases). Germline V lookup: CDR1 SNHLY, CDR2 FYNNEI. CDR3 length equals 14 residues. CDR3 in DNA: TGTGCCAGCAGCGAAGGACACTCCTACAATGAGCAGTTCTTC. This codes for CASSEGHSYNEQFF.

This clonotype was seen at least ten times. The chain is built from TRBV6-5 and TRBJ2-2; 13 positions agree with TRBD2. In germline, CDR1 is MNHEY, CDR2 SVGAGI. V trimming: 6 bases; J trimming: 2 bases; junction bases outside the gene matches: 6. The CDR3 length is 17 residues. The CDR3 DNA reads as TGTGCCAGCAGGACGACTAGCGGGGGGACTAACACCGGGGAGCTGTTTTTT. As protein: CASRTTSGGTNTGELFF.